The 20 T cell receptor beta chains below come from one sample, sequenced in a study of blood T cell repertoires in COVID-19. Sequencing was performed with immunoSEQ multiplex PCR; in TCRdb, only in-frame clones are kept and a portion is missing. The repertoire has about 400,000 clones, approximately 85% of them found once; the top ten carry approximately 2.1%. The material sequenced was PBMCs or T cells enriched from blood (not recorded which). The source is a middle-aged woman with acute COVID-19.

This chain joins TRBV9 and TRBJ1-1; D uncertain. Deletions cut 0 bases from V and 0 bases from J, with 9 bases between. The CDR3 spans 15 residues. Looked up from germline, CDR1 is SGDLS and CDR2 is YYNGEE. The CDR3 here is CASSVGGSVNTEAFF. CDR3 coding DNA: TGTGCCAGCAGCGTAGGCGGCAGCGTGAACACTGAAGCTTTCTTT.

The chain joins TRBV7-2 to TRBJ2-3; weak D call: TRBD2 (7 bases). This CDR3 region has 16 residues. V lost 1 base, J lost 0 bases, and 11 bases lay in between. Germline V gives CDR1 SGHTA, CDR2 FQGNSA. CDR3 in DNA: TGTGCCAGCAGCTTAGAGGGGGACTATAGCACAGATACGCAGTATTTT. The encoded protein is CASSLEGDYSTDTQYF.

The J gene is TRBJ1-2, the V gene TRBV7-6, with 7 bases identical to TRBD1. Germline V gene data show CDR1 as SGHVS and CDR2 as FNYEAQ. The CDR3 covers 15 residues. Losses at the gene ends were 5 bases for V and 4 bases for J; bases not matched to a gene: 10. In DNA form, the CDR3 reads TGTGCCAGCAGCCTACAAGACAGGGCTGGCTATGGCTACACCTTC. Translating gives CASSLQDRAGYGYTF.

This chain links TRBV4-2 with TRBJ2-2, with 9 bases identical to TRBD1. With 1 base clipped from V and 3 bases from J, the junction kept 0 bases outside the gene matches. This CDR3 has 15 amino acids. Looked up from germline, CDR1 is LGHNA and CDR2 is YNFKEQ. The CDR3 reads CASSQGTGDTGELFF. DNA for the CDR3: TGTGCCAGCAGCCAAGGGACAGGGGACACCGGGGAGCTGTTTTTT.

The chain joins TRBV6-2 or TRBV6-3 to TRBJ2-3, with D possibly being TRBD1 (5 bases). The CDR3 runs 16 residues. Per germline, CDR1 MNHEY and CDR2 SVGEGT. Trimming removed 0 bases from V and 2 bases from J, with 12 bases in between. The chain's CDR3 is CASSYSHRTNTDTQYF. The CDR3 DNA sequence: TGTGCCAGCAGTTACTCCCACAGGACAAACACAGATACGCAGTATTTT.

V is TRBV24-1 and J is TRBJ2-3, with 7 bases aligning to TRBD1. CDR1 and CDR2 (germline): KGHDR, SFDVKD. The CDR3 spans 17 residues. Losses at the gene ends were 3 bases for V and 4 bases for J; bases not matched to a gene: 12. The DNA for the CDR3 is TGTGCCACCAGTGATCTCGGGACAGAAGCCTTTTCAGATACGCAGTATTTT. It specifies CATSDLGTEAFSDTQYF.

The chain recombines TRBV6-1 with TRBJ2-1; perhaps TRBD2 as D (5 bases). Germline V gene lookup returns CDR1 MNHNS and CDR2 SASEGT. V was pared by 3 bases and J by 10 bases, with 22 bases between. The CDR3 loop spans 16 amino acids. CDR3 coding DNA: TGTGCCAGCAGTGAGTTGACGGGGTACAGTGCAAGGGAGCAGTTCTTC. Encoded protein: CASSELTGYSAREQFF.

The chain employs TRBV5-1 and TRBJ2-5, with a possible D match to TRBD1 (6 bases). The length of the CDR3 is 14 residues. Germline V gene lookup returns CDR1 SGHRS and CDR2 YFSETQ. V gave up 1 base and J gave up 3 bases, with 10 bases separating them. The CDR3, as DNA: TGCGCCAGCAGCTTGCTTGGGGGCGAAGAGACCCAGTACTTC. This sequence encodes CASSLLGGEETQYF.

J is TRBJ1-6 and V is TRBV2; D is perhaps TRBD1 (5 bases). The CDR3 contains 12 residues. Trimming left V 4 bases short and J 14 bases short, with 12 bases between. Germline CDR1 SNHLY, CDR2 FYNNEI. The CDR3 DNA is TGTGCCAGCAGTGCCCCGGAAGGGGCCCTCCACTTT. As protein: CASSAPEGALHF.

The V and J genes are TRBV4-1 and TRBJ1-4; no firm D call. Germline V lookup: CDR1 MGHRA, CDR2 YSYEKL. V lost 1 base to trimming and J lost 4 bases, with 7 bases between them. This CDR3 comprises 14 residues. The chain's CDR3 is CASSQGQRNEKLFF. In DNA, the CDR3 is TGCGCCAGCAGCCAAGGGCAGCGTAATGAAAAACTGTTTTTT.

This clone was found once. This rearrangement joins TRBV6-5 to TRBJ1-2, with D uncertain. The germline V and J ends were trimmed by 2 bases and 7 bases, with 14 bases remaining between them. The CDR3 sequence is 14 residues long. CDR1 and CDR2 (germline): MNHEY, SVGAGI. In nucleotides, the CDR3 is TGTGCCAGCAGTTACCGAGGAGAAGGAAGTGGCTACACCTTC. Protein sequence: CASSYRGEGSGYTF.

The chain uses TRBV14 and TRBJ2-2, with unresolved D. Germline CDR1 SGHDN, CDR2 FVKESK. V was trimmed by 5 bases and J by 7 bases, leaving 11 bases between them. CDR3 length: 13 residues. CDR3 loop: CASSSNPSGELFF. The DNA for the CDR3 is TGTGCCAGCAGCTCAAACCCGAGCGGGGAGCTGTTTTTT. Using reference TRBV14 and TRBJ2-2 for the parts outside the CDR3, the full variable domain is EAGVTQFPSHSVIEKGQTVTLRCDPISGHDNLYWYRRVMGKEIKFLLHFVKESKQDESGMPNNRFLAERTGGTYSTLKVQPAELEDSGVYFCASSSNPSGELFFGEGSRLTVL.

The DNA for the CDR3 is TGTGCCAGCAGCTCCAGCGGGGGGGCGCAGGGCTACACCTTC. Protein: CASSSSGGAQGYTF. V is TRBV7-9 and J is TRBJ1-2; D is perhaps TRBD1 (6 bases). Germline V gene lookup returns CDR1 SEHNR and CDR2 FQNEAQ (reference sequence). The CDR3 has 14 residues. V gave up 4 bases and J gave up 8 bases, with 17 bases separating them.

This clone was recorded only once. V gene TRBV4-1 combines with J gene TRBJ1-5; weak D call: TRBD1 (5 bases). V lost 4 bases to trimming and J lost 0 bases, with 13 bases between them. The CDR3 is 16 residues long. Germline CDR1 and CDR2: MGHRA and YSYEKL. CDR3 sequence (DNA): TGCGCCAGCAGCCCAAGGGGAAGAGATAGCAATCAGCCCCAGCATTTT. Protein sequence: CASSPRGRDSNQPQHF.

This clone was picked up one time. The DNA of the CDR3 is TGTGCCAGCAGCCTCGGACTAGCGGGGGACTACAATGAGCAGTTCTTC. It is translated as CASSLGLAGDYNEQFF. V and J are TRBV9 and TRBJ2-1; 13 bases fit TRBD2. Trimming removed 4 bases from V and 3 bases from J; junction bases left unmatched: 4. Germline assignment: CDR1 SGDLS and CDR2 YYNGEE. The CDR3 runs to 16 residues.

This clone occurred once. The chain employs TRBV25-1 and TRBJ1-4, with D possibly being TRBD1 (6 bases). CDR1 is MGHDK, CDR2 SYGVNS, per germline. Deletions cut 2 bases from V and 3 bases from J, with 7 bases between. CDR3 length: 14 residues. The CDR3, as DNA: TGTGCCAGCAGTGAACCAGGGGCTAATGAAAAACTGTTTTTT. Protein: CASSEPGANEKLFF.

CDR3 sequence: CASSLRGSGNTIYF. The CDR3 nucleotides read TGTGCCAGCAGCTTAAGGGGGAGCGGAAACACCATATATTTT. The chain uses TRBV7-9 and TRBJ1-3; weak D call: TRBD1 (6 bases). The CDR3 is 14 amino acids. Germline V CDR1 and CDR2: SEHNR, FQNEAQ (reference sequence). V lost 2 bases to trimming and J lost 4 bases, with 9 bases between them. Using reference TRBV7-9 and TRBJ1-3 for the parts outside the CDR3, the full variable domain is DTGVSQNPRHKITKRGQNVTFRCDPISEHNRLYWYRQTLGQGPEFLTYFQNEAQLEKSRLLSDRFSAERPKGSFSTLEIQRTEQGDSAMYLCASSLRGSGNTIYFGEGSWLTVV.

This sequence joins TRBV14 and TRBJ1-2; 7 positions match TRBD1. This CDR3 contains 16 residues. Germline CDR1 and CDR2: SGHDN and FVKESK. The V and J ends lost 5 bases and 4 bases, in that order; junction bases with no gene match: 13. CDR3 amino acids: CASSGYGQENFYGYTF. For the CDR3, the DNA is TGTGCCAGCAGCGGATATGGACAGGAGAATTTCTATGGCTACACCTTC.

Only one count was recorded for this clone. The chain carries TRBV30 and TRBJ1-1; TRBD1 might be the D (5 bases). Between the trimmed V and J ends, which lost 1 base and 3 bases, there was a span of 18 bases. Germline CDR1 GTSNPN, CDR2 SVGIG (reference sequence). This CDR3 comprises 16 residues. The CDR3 region has the DNA TGTGCCTGGAGTGCCCCTTCGGAGGGGCATCACACTGAAGCTTTCTTT. Protein product: CAWSAPSEGHHTEAFF.

The gene calls are TRBV25-1 and TRBJ1-1; 9 positions agree with TRBD1. The ends lost 4 bases at V and 5 bases at J; junction bases unmatched: 5. Germline lookup yields CDR1 MGHDK and CDR2 SYGVNS. This CDR3 has 14 amino acids. As DNA, the CDR3 is TGTGCCAGCAGTGGGGGACAGGGTAGAACTGAAGCTTTCTTT. Protein sequence: CASSGGQGRTEAFF.